Each of the 16 T cell receptor beta chains below was sequenced from the same sample in a study of CD8+ T cells in alopecia areata. Treatment defined: oral pan-JAK inhibitor, 5-10 mg twice daily. RNA was isolated and reverse transcribed to cDNA, the sequencing template. Profiling relied on immunoSEQ multiplex PCR, and the TCRdb table lists in-frame clones only, not all of them. This sample has 150,000 to 200,000 clones; 60% to 75% occur once, and the top ten carry approximately 14%. The specimen was CD4+ T cells sorted from blood, collected at week 24, from a patient treated with tofacitinib. These receptors came from a human donor with alopecia areata.

This clone was counted a few times. This chain uses TRBV29-1 with TRBJ2-3; D remains unclear. Trimming removed 5 bases at V and 1 base at J, with 10 bases between. Germline V lookup: CDR1 SQVTM, CDR2 ANQGSEA. CDR3 size: 13 residues. The CDR3 loop reads CSVPLGRTDTQYF. CDR3 coding DNA: TGCAGCGTTCCTCTGGGTCGCACAGATACGCAGTATTTT.

The gene calls are TRBV7-9 and TRBJ2-1; D ambiguous. The CDR3 spans 18 residues. Trimming stripped 1 base from V and 4 bases from J, with 20 bases between. The germline CDR1 and CDR2 sequences are SEHNR and FQNEAQ (reference sequence). CDR3 loop: CASSLEGSRTITYNEQFF. DNA for the CDR3: TGTGCCAGCAGCTTAGAGGGCTCTAGGACCATCACATACAATGAGCAGTTCTTC.

The chain joins TRBV5-4 to TRBJ2-3; TRBD2 aligns across 10 bases. The CDR3 runs 12 residues. The germline CDR1 and CDR2 sequences are SGHNT and YYREEE (reference sequence). V gave up 4 bases and J gave up 13 bases; unmatched junction bases: 6. This CDR3 reads CASSVGLADKYF. The CDR3 bases are TGTGCCAGCAGCGTAGGACTAGCGGACAAGTATTTT.

V is TRBV4-1 and J is TRBJ2-2; 9 bases map to TRBD1. The germline V gene encodes CDR1 MGHRA and CDR2 YSYEKL. The CDR3 spans 14 residues. J gave up 2 bases and V 7 bases, and 2 bases lay outside the gene matches. CDR3 protein: CASTDRGNTGELFF. As DNA, the CDR3 is TGCGCCAGCACGGACAGGGGAAACACCGGGGAGCTGTTTTTT.

The CDR3 DNA reads TGCAGCGTTGCCTTTAGCGGGGGAGGACACACAGATACGCAGTATTTT. Translated: CSVAFSGGGHTDTQYF. The chain recombines TRBV29-1 with TRBJ2-3; 9 bases agree with TRBD2. The CDR3 runs 16 residues. The V gene's germline CDR1 is SQVTM and CDR2 ANQGSEA. Trimming removed 4 bases from V and 2 bases from J; junction bases left unmatched: 10.

The chain recombines TRBV29-1 with TRBJ2-7, with TRBD2 matching over 13 bases. CDR3 length equals 18 residues. In germline, CDR1 is SQVTM, CDR2 ANQGSEA. V trimming: 7 bases; J trimming: 2 bases; junction bases outside the gene matches: 17. CDR3 in amino acids: CSATSVATSGGTTYEQYF. For the CDR3, the DNA is TGCAGCGCTACCTCTGTCGCGACTAGCGGGGGGACAACCTACGAGCAGTACTTC.

This sequence joins TRBV29-1 and TRBJ2-1; TRBD2 is a possible D gene (6 bases). Trimming took off 0 bases at V and 7 bases at J, with 16 bases between the two ends. This CDR3 has 15 amino acids. CDR1 SQVTM and CDR2 ANQGSEA come from the germline V gene. CDR3 sequence reads: CSVEDLGGPLNEQFF. The CDR3 DNA reads TGCAGCGTTGAAGATCTGGGGGGACCTTTGAATGAGCAGTTCTTC.

The chain combines TRBV2 with TRBJ2-3, with a possible D match to TRBD2 (6 bases). The germline V gene has CDR1 SNHLY and CDR2 FYNNEI. The CDR3 runs to 16 residues. V lost 8 bases and J 0 bases, leaving 18 bases between the germline ends. CDR3 region: CASSVQSGLSTDTQYF. Here the CDR3 DNA reads TGTGCCAGCTCAGTCCAGTCGGGACTTAGCACAGATACGCAGTATTTT. Together with reference TRBV2 and TRBJ2-3, the CDR3 gives the full variable domain: EPEVTQTPSHQVTQMGQEVILRCVPISNHLYFYWYRQILGQKVEFLVSFYNNEISEKSEIFDDQFSVERPDGSNFTLKIRSTKLEDSAMYFCASSVQSGLSTDTQYFGPGTRLTVL.

With respect to this clone: At one of its ends the junction is not consistent with the germline gene, which may arise from a read error. The chain couples TRBV6-1 to TRBJ2-4; no clear D. The germline V gene encodes CDR1 MNHNS and CDR2 SASEGT. CDR3 length: 12 amino acids. CDR3 bases: TGTGCCATCAGTGAGTCGCGGAACATTCAGTACTTC. Its translation: CAISESRNIQYF.

The rearrangement joins TRBV27 to TRBJ2-5; perhaps TRBD2 as D (5 bases). Germline V lookup: CDR1 MNHEY, CDR2 SMNVEV (reference sequence). The CDR3 runs to 14 residues. V lost 5 bases and J 5 bases, leaving 15 bases between the germline ends. The CDR3 bases are TGTGCCAGCAGTCCGACCCGAGAGGGCGAGACCCAGTACTTC. Residues: CASSPTREGETQYF.

The chain links TRBV7-2 to TRBJ2-5; D is uncertain. V was cut by 3 bases and J by 6 bases, with 5 bases left in between. This CDR3 is built from 11 residues. Germline-derived CDR1 and CDR2 are SGHTA and FQGNSA. In DNA form, the CDR3 reads TGTGCCAGCAGCTTTGGTCAGACCCAGTACTTC. It yields the protein CASSFGQTQYF. Full variable domain (remainder filled in from reference TRBV7-2 and TRBJ2-5): GAGVSQSPSNKVTEKGKDVELRCDPISGHTALYWYRQSLGQGLEFLIYFQGNSAPDKSGLPSDRFSAERTGGSVSTLTIQRTQQEDSAVYLCASSFGQTQYFGPGTRLLVL.

The rearrangement joins TRBV7-3 to TRBJ2-5; no reliable D call. With 4 bases removed from V and 2 bases from J, the gap between germline ends came to 8 bases. This CDR3 has 13 amino acids. Germline CDR1 reads SGHTA; CDR2 reads FQGTGA. This CDR3 reads CASSSTLQETQYF. The CDR3 DNA is TGTGCCAGCAGCTCCACCCTACAAGAGACCCAGTACTTC.

This chain joins TRBV18 and TRBJ1-2; possibly TRBD1 for D (6 bases). V was pared by 3 bases and J by 3 bases, with 14 bases between. Germline lookup yields CDR1 KGHSH and CDR2 LQKENI. The CDR3 totals 15 residues. In DNA form, the CDR3 reads TGTGCCAGCTCACCGGAACAGGGAAGTTACTATGGCTACACCTTC. Translation: CASSPEQGSYYGYTF.

The rearrangement joins TRBV5-1 to TRBJ1-1; maybe TRBD1 (5 bases). The length of the CDR3 is 14 residues. Germline V gives CDR1 SGHRS, CDR2 YFSETQ. V was shortened by 5 bases and J by 3 bases, with 14 bases between the two germline ends. CDR3 sequence reads: CASSTQGGDTEAFF. The CDR3 coding sequence is TGCGCCAGCAGTACGCAGGGTGGTGACACTGAAGCTTTCTTT. The entire variable domain, with the rest obtained from reference TRBV5-1 and TRBJ1-1, is as follows: KAGVTQTPRYLIKTRGQQVTLSCSPISGHRSVSWYQQTPGQGLQFLFEYFSETQRNKGNFPGRFSGRQFSNSRSEMNVSTLELGDSALYLCASSTQGGDTEAFFGQGTRLTVV.

The chain uses TRBV19 and TRBJ2-5; TRBD1 matches 10 bases. This CDR3 is built from 15 residues. Per germline, CDR1 LNHDA and CDR2 SQIVND (reference sequence). The trim removed 4 bases at V and 5 bases at J, leaving 7 bases unmatched. CDR3 sequence: CASSTDRGLGETQYF. The CDR3 DNA sequence: TGTGCCAGTAGTACCGACAGGGGGCTCGGTGAGACCCAGTACTTC.

About this clone: Other DNA sequences in this sample translate to the same CDR3. The rearrangement uses TRBV29-1 and TRBJ1-5; D not resolved. Trimming removed 4 bases from V and 6 bases from J, with 10 bases in between. Germline assignment: CDR1 SQVTM and CDR2 ANQGSEA. This CDR3 is 12 amino acids long. The CDR3 region has the DNA TGCAGCGTTGGAGGGAGTGGTCAGCCCCAGCATTTT. It yields the protein CSVGGSGQPQHF.